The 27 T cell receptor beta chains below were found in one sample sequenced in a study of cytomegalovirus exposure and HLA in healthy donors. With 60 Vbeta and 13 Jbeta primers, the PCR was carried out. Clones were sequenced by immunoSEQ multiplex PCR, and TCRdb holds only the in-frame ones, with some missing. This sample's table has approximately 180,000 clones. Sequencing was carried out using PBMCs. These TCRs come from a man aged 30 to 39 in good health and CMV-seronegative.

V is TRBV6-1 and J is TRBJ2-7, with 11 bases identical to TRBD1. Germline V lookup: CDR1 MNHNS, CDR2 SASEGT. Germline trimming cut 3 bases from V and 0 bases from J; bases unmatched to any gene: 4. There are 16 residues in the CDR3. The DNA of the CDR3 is TGTGCCAGCAGTGAGCCGGACAGGGGGCTCTCCTACGAGCAGTACTTC. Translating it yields CASSEPDRGLSYEQYF.

CDR3: CASSPDRGPYGYTF. Written as DNA, the CDR3 is TGCGCCAGCAGCCCAGACCGCGGTCCCTATGGCTACACCTTC. This chain uses TRBV4-1 with TRBJ1-2; D uncertain. From germline, CDR1 is MGHRA and CDR2 YSYEKL. The V end was cut by 4 bases, the J end by 4 bases, with 13 bases between. The CDR3 covers 14 residues.

The CDR3 sequence: CASSVRGNTEAFF. Here the CDR3 DNA reads TGTGCCAGCAGTGTGAGAGGGAACACTGAAGCTTTCTTT. The chain is built from TRBV2 and TRBJ1-1, with D uncertain. The V gene's germline CDR1 is SNHLY and CDR2 FYNNEI. Trimming took 4 bases from V and 1 from J, leaving 7 bases between them. The CDR3 has 13 amino acids.

The CDR3 DNA is TGTGCCAGCAGCCTCAGGGGGAATGAGGAAAAACTGTTTTTT. It specifies CASSLRGNEEKLFF. The J gene is TRBJ1-4, the V gene TRBV9; 7 bases are shared with TRBD1. Germline values: CDR1 SGDLS, CDR2 YYNGEE. The V and J ends lost 4 bases and 8 bases, in that order; junction bases with no gene match: 8. The CDR3 contains 14 residues. Based on the CDR3 plus reference TRBV9 and TRBJ1-4, the full variable domain is DSGVTQTPKHLITATGQRVTLRCSPRSGDLSVYWYQQSLDQGLQFLIQYYNGEERAKGNILERFSAQQFPDLHSELNLSSLELGDSALYFCASSLRGNEEKLFFGSGTQLSVL.

The CDR3 bases are TGTGCCATCAGTCCAGACAGGGGGCAGGGGGGCTACACCTTC. This sequence encodes CAISPDRGQGGYTF. This chain uses TRBV10-3 with TRBJ1-2; 10 bases map to TRBD1. This CDR3 contains 14 residues. J gave up 8 bases and V 5 bases, and 8 bases lay outside the gene matches. Germline CDR1 is ENHRY and CDR2 is SYGVKD.

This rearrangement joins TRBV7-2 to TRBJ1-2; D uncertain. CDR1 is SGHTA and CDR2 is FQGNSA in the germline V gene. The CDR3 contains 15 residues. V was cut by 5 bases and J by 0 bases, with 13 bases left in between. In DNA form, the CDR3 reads TGTGCCAGCAGCGCCTACAGATACGCTAACTATGGCTACACCTTC. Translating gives CASSAYRYANYGYTF.

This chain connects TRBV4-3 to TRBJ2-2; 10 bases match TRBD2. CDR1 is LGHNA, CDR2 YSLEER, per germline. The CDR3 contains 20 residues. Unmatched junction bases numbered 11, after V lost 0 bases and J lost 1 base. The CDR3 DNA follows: TGCGCCAGCAGCCAAGATTCGTTAGCGGGGGGCCTCGGGAACACCGGGGAGCTGTTTTTT. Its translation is CASSQDSLAGGLGNTGELFF.

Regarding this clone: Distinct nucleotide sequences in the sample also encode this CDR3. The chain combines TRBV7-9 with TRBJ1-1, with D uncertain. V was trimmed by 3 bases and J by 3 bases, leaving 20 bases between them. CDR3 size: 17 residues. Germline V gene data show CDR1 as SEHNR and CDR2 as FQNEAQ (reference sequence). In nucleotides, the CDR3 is TGTGCCAGCAGCTTGGCGTCTCTGCGGGGTTCGCACACTGAAGCTTTCTTT. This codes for CASSLASLRGSHTEAFF.

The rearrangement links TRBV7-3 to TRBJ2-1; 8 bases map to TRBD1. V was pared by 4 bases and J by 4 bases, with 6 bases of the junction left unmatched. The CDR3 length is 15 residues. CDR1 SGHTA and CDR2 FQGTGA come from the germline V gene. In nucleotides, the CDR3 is TGTGCCAGCAGCTCCGGACAGGGACCTTACAATGAGCAGTTCTTC. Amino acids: CASSSGQGPYNEQFF.

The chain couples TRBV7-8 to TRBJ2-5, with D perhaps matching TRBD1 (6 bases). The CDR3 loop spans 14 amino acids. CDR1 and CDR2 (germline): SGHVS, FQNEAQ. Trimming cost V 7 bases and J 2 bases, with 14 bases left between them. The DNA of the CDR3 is TGTGCCAGCACCCAGGGAAGGGGGCAAGAGACCCAGTACTTC. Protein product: CASTQGRGQETQYF.

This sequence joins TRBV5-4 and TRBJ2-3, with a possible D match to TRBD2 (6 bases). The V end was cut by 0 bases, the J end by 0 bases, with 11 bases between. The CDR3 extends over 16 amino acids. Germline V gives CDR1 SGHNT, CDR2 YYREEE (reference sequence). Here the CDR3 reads CASSLVGGSSTDTQYF. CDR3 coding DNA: TGTGCCAGCAGCTTGGTCGGGGGATCTAGCACAGATACGCAGTATTTT.

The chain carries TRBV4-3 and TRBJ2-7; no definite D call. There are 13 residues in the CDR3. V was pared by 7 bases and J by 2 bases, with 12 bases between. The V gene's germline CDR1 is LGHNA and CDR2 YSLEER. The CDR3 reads CASTQVPPYEQYF. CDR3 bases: TGCGCCAGCACTCAGGTCCCCCCCTACGAGCAGTACTTC.

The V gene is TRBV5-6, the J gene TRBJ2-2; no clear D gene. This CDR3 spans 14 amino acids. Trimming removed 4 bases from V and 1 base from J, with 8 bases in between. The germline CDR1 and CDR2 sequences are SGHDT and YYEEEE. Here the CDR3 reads CASSQDWNTGELFF. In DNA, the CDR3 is TGTGCCAGCAGCCAAGACTGGAACACCGGGGAGCTGTTTTTT.

The CDR3 bases are TGTGCCAGCAGCCACTGGGAGGGTTTCTACAATGAGCAGTTCTTC. The encoded protein is CASSHWEGFYNEQFF. This sequence joins TRBV7-9 and TRBJ2-1; 7 nucleotides line up with TRBD2. The germline V gene has CDR1 SEHNR and CDR2 FQNEAQ (reference sequence). The V segment lost 5 bases and the J segment 3 bases; nucleotides outside the gene matches: 7. The CDR3 runs to 15 residues.

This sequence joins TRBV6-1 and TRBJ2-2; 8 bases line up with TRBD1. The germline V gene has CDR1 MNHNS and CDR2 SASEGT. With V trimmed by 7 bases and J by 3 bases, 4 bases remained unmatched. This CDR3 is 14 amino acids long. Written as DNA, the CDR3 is TGTGCCAGCAAGACAGGGGTCGACACCGGGGAGCTGTTTTTT. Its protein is CASKTGVDTGELFF.

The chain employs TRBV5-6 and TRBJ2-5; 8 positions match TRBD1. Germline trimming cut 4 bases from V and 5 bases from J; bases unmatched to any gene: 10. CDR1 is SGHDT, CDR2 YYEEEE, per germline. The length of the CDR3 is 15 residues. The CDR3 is CASSNDFRGQETQYF. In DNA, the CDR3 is TGTGCCAGCAGCAACGACTTCAGGGGGCAGGAGACCCAGTACTTC.

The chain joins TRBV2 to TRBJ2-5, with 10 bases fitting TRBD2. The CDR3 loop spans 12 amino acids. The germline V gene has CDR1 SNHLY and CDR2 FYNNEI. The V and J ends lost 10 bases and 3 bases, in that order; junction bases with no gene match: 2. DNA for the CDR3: TGTGCCATCGGGACTAGCGAAGAGACCCAGTACTTC. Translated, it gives CAIGTSEETQYF.

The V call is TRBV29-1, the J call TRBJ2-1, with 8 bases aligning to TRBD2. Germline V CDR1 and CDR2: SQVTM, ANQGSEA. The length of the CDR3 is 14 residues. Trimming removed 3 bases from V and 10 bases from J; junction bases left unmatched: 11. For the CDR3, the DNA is TGCAGCGTTGACAGGGGACTAGTCTTGGGGGAGCAGTTCTTC. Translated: CSVDRGLVLGEQFF.

CDR3 in DNA: TGTGCCAGTAGTATCCAGACGTACAGGAGACACACCGGGGAGCTGTTTTTT. It specifies CASSIQTYRRHTGELFF. The V call is TRBV19, the J call TRBJ2-2, with D perhaps TRBD1 (5 bases). The V end lost 3 bases, the J end lost 3 bases, and 17 bases lay between the germline ends. The CDR3 covers 17 residues. Per germline, CDR1 LNHDA and CDR2 SQIVND (reference sequence).

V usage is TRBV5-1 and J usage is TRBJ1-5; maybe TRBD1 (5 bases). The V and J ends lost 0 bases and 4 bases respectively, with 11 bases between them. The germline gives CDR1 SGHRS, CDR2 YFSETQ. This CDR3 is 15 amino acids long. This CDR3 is CASSLGTTRNQPQHF. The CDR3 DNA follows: TGCGCCAGCAGCTTGGGGACAACGAGAAATCAGCCCCAGCATTTT.

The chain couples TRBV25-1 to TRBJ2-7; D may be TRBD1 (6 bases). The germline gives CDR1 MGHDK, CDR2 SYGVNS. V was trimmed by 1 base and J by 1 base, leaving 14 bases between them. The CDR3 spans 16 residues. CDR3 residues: CASSESAGVFSYEQYF. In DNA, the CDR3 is TGTGCCAGCAGTGAATCCGCAGGGGTTTTTTCCTACGAGCAGTACTTC.

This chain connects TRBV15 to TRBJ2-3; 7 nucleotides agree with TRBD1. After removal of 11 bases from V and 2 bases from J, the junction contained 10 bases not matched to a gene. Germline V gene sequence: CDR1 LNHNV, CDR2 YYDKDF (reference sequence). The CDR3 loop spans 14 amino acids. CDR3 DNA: TGTGCCTCCAACTCCGGGACAGTCACAGATACGCAGTATTTT. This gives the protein CASNSGTVTDTQYF.

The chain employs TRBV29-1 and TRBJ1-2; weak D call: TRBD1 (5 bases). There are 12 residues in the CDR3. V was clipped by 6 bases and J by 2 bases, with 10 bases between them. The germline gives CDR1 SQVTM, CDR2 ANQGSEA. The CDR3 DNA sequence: TGCAGCGTCGCAGGGCCCAACTATGGCTACACCTTC. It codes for CSVAGPNYGYTF.

CDR3 sequence (DNA): TGTGCCAGCAGCTTAGCGCCCCTAGCGGGGGGCCCGACTTTTGGAGCCGTCCGTGAGCAGTACTTC. This sequence encodes CASSLAPLAGGPTFGAVREQYF. The chain is built from TRBV7-6 and TRBJ2-7; 11 bases agree with TRBD2. Germline CDR1 SGHVS, CDR2 FNYEAQ. J gave up 7 bases and V 0 bases, and 26 bases lay outside the gene matches. The CDR3 totals 22 residues.

The CDR3 loop reads CSVSLAGAGDTQYF. The DNA of the CDR3 is TGCAGCGTGTCACTAGCGGGAGCGGGAGATACGCAGTATTTT. The gene calls are TRBV29-1 and TRBJ2-3; 11 nucleotides align to TRBD2. Germline values: CDR1 SQVTM, CDR2 ANQGSEA. The J segment lost 5 bases and the V segment lost 6 bases, leaving 7 bases of the junction unmatched. The CDR3 sequence is 14 residues long.

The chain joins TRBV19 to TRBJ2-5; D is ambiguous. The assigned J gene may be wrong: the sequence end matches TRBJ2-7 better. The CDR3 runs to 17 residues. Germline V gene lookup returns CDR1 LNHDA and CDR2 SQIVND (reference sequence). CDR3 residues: CASSRTPLGESTYEQYF. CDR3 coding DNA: TGTGCCAGTAGCCGCACCCCGTTGGGCGAATCAACCTACGAGCAGTACTTC.

The CDR3 DNA reads as TGTGCCAGTAGTATGGGACTCTCCTACAATGAGCAGTTCTTC. This gives the protein CASSMGLSYNEQFF. This chain uses TRBV19 with TRBJ2-1; a possible D gene is TRBD2 (6 bases). The germline gives CDR1 LNHDA, CDR2 SQIVND (reference sequence). This CDR3 comprises 14 residues. The V end was cut by 3 bases, the J end by 0 bases, with 6 bases between.